Listed below are T cell receptor beta chains from one sample, sequenced in a study of blood T cell repertoires in COVID-19. TCRdb keeps only in-frame clones here, not all; method: immunoSEQ multiplex PCR. There are tens of thousands of clones in the sample; about 93% occur only once, and 7.5% to 9% lies in the top ten. Sequenced material: peripheral blood. These receptors all stem from a human donor in a cohort sampled during active COVID-19. CDR3s include the opening cysteine and the closing phenylalanine or tryptophan. D genes are given only for firm matches. Clone size appears in some rows only: once, few, many, or a class for an expanded clone.

d_call: .
j_call: TRBJ2-7
clone_size: few
v_call: TRBV27
cdr3_nt: TGTGCCAGCAGTTCGAGCTCCTACGAGCAGTACTTC
cdr3_aa: CASSSSSYEQYF

d_call: .
j_call: TRBJ1-3
clone_size: few
v_call: TRBV28
cdr3_nt: TGTGCCAGCAGTTCGACCACAGGGATCTCTGGAAACACCATATATTTT
cdr3_aa: CASSSTTGISGNTIYF

d_call: TRBD2
j_call: TRBJ2-7
clone_size: few
v_call: TRBV10-3
cdr3_nt: TGTGCCATCAGGGTAGACGGGGGGAGAGGTGACGAGCAGTACTTC
cdr3_aa: CAIRVDGGRGDEQYF

d_call: .
j_call: TRBJ2-7
clone_size: .
v_call: TRBV6-5
cdr3_nt: TGTGCCAGCAGTCTGGGACACGGAACCACCTACGAGCAGTACTTC
cdr3_aa: CASSLGHGTTYEQYF

d_call: .
j_call: TRBJ1-3
clone_size: .
v_call: TRBV6-5
cdr3_nt: TGTGCCAGCAGTTACACCCAGGGAAACACCATATATTTT
cdr3_aa: CASSYTQGNTIYF

d_call: .
j_call: TRBJ2-7
clone_size: few
v_call: TRBV28
cdr3_nt: TGTGCCAGCAGTTTAGGGGGCAGGTTTACCTACGAGCAGTACTTC
cdr3_aa: CASSLGGRFTYEQYF

d_call: .
j_call: TRBJ2-7
clone_size: .
v_call: TRBV19
cdr3_nt: TGTGCCAGTAGTCCCAGACAGAGGACCTACGAGCAGTACTTC
cdr3_aa: CASSPRQRTYEQYF

d_call: TRBD1
j_call: TRBJ1-4
clone_size: .
v_call: TRBV28
cdr3_nt: TGTGCCAGCAGTTCACTCCGGGACAGGGATGAAAAACTGTTTTTT
cdr3_aa: CASSSLRDRDEKLFF

d_call: .
j_call: TRBJ2-7
clone_size: once
v_call: TRBV27
cdr3_nt: TGTGCCAGCAGTTTCTCCCGTTTCTACGAGCAGTACTTC
cdr3_aa: CASSFSRFYEQYF

d_call: .
j_call: TRBJ1-4
clone_size: .
v_call: TRBV4-2
cdr3_nt: TGTGCCAGCAGCCAAGGCGATGCCTCAAAGTCCGGGAGGGCAAAACTGTTTTTT
cdr3_aa: CASSQGDASKSGRAKLFF

d_call: TRBD1
j_call: TRBJ1-3
clone_size: .
v_call: TRBV5-8
cdr3_nt: TGTGCCAGCAGCGGAGGGGGCAGGGCGGCTGGAAACACCATATATTTT
cdr3_aa: CASSGGGRAAGNTIYF

d_call: TRBD1
j_call: TRBJ1-1
clone_size: .
v_call: TRBV5-1
cdr3_nt: TGCGCCAGCAGCTTACAGGGGATCGGGGGTCCCCCTGAAGCTTTCTTT
cdr3_aa: CASSLQGIGGPPEAFF

d_call: .
j_call: TRBJ2-7
clone_size: .
v_call: TRBV7-8
cdr3_nt: TGTGCCAGCAGCTTAATGACAGGGAGGCCCAACTACGAGCAGTACTTC
cdr3_aa: CASSLMTGRPNYEQYF

d_call: .
j_call: TRBJ2-2
clone_size: .
v_call: TRBV11-2
cdr3_nt: TGTGCCAGCAGCTTGCTATCGAACACCGGGGAGCTGTTTTTT
cdr3_aa: CASSLLSNTGELFF

d_call: .
j_call: TRBJ2-7
clone_size: .
v_call: TRBV5-3
cdr3_nt: TGTGCCAGAAGCCTCCTGCGCCCATCCACCTACGAGCAGTACTTC
cdr3_aa: CARSLLRPSTYEQYF

d_call: .
j_call: TRBJ1-2
clone_size: .
v_call: TRBV29-1
cdr3_nt: TGCAGCGTGAATCAGGCGACCTATGGCTACACCTTC
cdr3_aa: CSVNQATYGYTF

d_call: TRBD1
j_call: TRBJ1-5
clone_size: .
v_call: TRBV2
cdr3_nt: TGTGCCAGCAGTGCTTCTGCAGGGGGGAATCAGCCCCAGCATTTT
cdr3_aa: CASSASAGGNQPQHF

d_call: TRBD1
j_call: TRBJ1-1
clone_size: .
v_call: TRBV27
cdr3_nt: TGTGCCAGCAGTTTACGGGACAGGGGAGGCCCGAACACTGAAGCTTTCTTT
cdr3_aa: CASSLRDRGGPNTEAFF

d_call: TRBD1
j_call: TRBJ2-7
clone_size: .
v_call: TRBV28
cdr3_nt: TGTGCCAGCAGTCCTCGGCGAGACAGGGCTAGCTACGAGCAGTACTTC
cdr3_aa: CASSPRRDRASYEQYF

d_call: .
j_call: TRBJ2-7
clone_size: .
v_call: TRBV13
cdr3_nt: TGTGCCAGCAGCTTTAATAGGGGTACGGTTTACGAGCAGTACTTC
cdr3_aa: CASSFNRGTVYEQYF

d_call: .
j_call: TRBJ2-3
clone_size: .
v_call: TRBV14
cdr3_nt: TGTGCCAGCAGCCAAGGAAGGACTAGCACAGATACGCAGTATTTT
cdr3_aa: CASSQGRTSTDTQYF

d_call: .
j_call: TRBJ1-3
clone_size: .
v_call: TRBV2
cdr3_nt: TGTGCCAGCCGACAGGCTGGGGACACCATATATTTT
cdr3_aa: CASRQAGDTIYF

d_call: .
j_call: TRBJ2-7
clone_size: .
v_call: TRBV6-5
cdr3_nt: .
cdr3_aa: CASMGQYFGEQYF

d_call: .
j_call: TRBJ1-1
clone_size: .
v_call: TRBV5-5
cdr3_nt: TGTGCCAGCAGCTTGGTTTCGACGGGCACTGAAGCTTTCTTT
cdr3_aa: CASSLVSTGTEAFF

d_call: .
j_call: TRBJ1-2
clone_size: .
v_call: TRBV13
cdr3_nt: TGTGCCAGCAGCTTAGGCAGAACAGCTTATAACTATGGCTACACCTTC
cdr3_aa: CASSLGRTAYNYGYTF

d_call: TRBD2
j_call: TRBJ2-7
clone_size: .
v_call: TRBV18
cdr3_nt: TGTGCCAGCTCACCACCGTCGGGGGGCTCCTACGAGCAGTACTTC
cdr3_aa: CASSPPSGGSYEQYF

d_call: .
j_call: TRBJ2-7
clone_size: once
v_call: TRBV28
cdr3_nt: TGTGCCAGCAGTTTATCCTGGGTCGGGGGTAGCTCCTACGAGCAGTACTTC
cdr3_aa: CASSLSWVGGSSYEQYF

d_call: TRBD1
j_call: TRBJ1-1
clone_size: .
v_call: TRBV9
cdr3_nt: TGTGCCAGCAGCAGACAAGACAGGGGCACTGAAGCTTTCTTT
cdr3_aa: CASSRQDRGTEAFF

d_call: .
j_call: TRBJ2-7
clone_size: .
v_call: TRBV27
cdr3_nt: TGTGCCAGCAGTTTATTACCAGGGTCGGACGAGCAGTACTTC
cdr3_aa: CASSLLPGSDEQYF

d_call: TRBD1
j_call: TRBJ1-1
clone_size: .
v_call: TRBV28
cdr3_nt: TGTGCCAGCAGTTTATGGGGACAGGGCGCTGAAGCTTTCTTT
cdr3_aa: CASSLWGQGAEAFF

d_call: TRBD2
j_call: TRBJ2-3
clone_size: .
v_call: TRBV28
cdr3_nt: TGTGCCAGCAGTCCGGTGGCTAGCGGGGTTCTATATACGCAGTATTTT
cdr3_aa: CASSPVASGVLYTQYF

d_call: .
j_call: TRBJ1-5
clone_size: .
v_call: TRBV19
cdr3_nt: TGTGCCAGTAGTATAGATCACGGAGGGCAGTTGCATCAGCCCCAGCATTTT
cdr3_aa: CASSIDHGGQLHQPQHF

d_call: TRBD1
j_call: TRBJ1-5
clone_size: .
v_call: TRBV18
cdr3_nt: TGTGCCAGCTCGCCGGATACAGGGGTCACATTTAGCAATCAGCCCCAGCATTTT
cdr3_aa: CASSPDTGVTFSNQPQHF

d_call: .
j_call: TRBJ1-2
clone_size: .
v_call: TRBV4-1
cdr3_nt: TGCGCCAGCAGCCAAGATCCGCAGGGTATCTATGGCTACACCTTC
cdr3_aa: CASSQDPQGIYGYTF

d_call: .
j_call: TRBJ2-6
clone_size: .
v_call: TRBV6-5
cdr3_nt: TGTGCCAGCAGTCCATCCGGGGCTGGGGCCAACGTCCTGACTTTC
cdr3_aa: CASSPSGAGANVLTF

d_call: .
j_call: TRBJ2-5
clone_size: .
v_call: TRBV7-3
cdr3_nt: TGTGCCAGCAGCTTATTCGGTGGAGGCGCAGAGACCCAGTACTTC
cdr3_aa: CASSLFGGGAETQYF

d_call: .
j_call: TRBJ2-7
clone_size: .
v_call: TRBV25-1
cdr3_nt: TGTGCCAGCAGGGGGGGAGATGCCTACGAGCAGTACTTC
cdr3_aa: CASRGGDAYEQYF

d_call: TRBD1
j_call: TRBJ1-1
clone_size: .
v_call: TRBV10-1
cdr3_nt: TGCGCCAGCAGTGGACCGGGACAGGGGGTAAGTTGGAGCACTGAAGCTTTCTTT
cdr3_aa: CASSGPGQGVSWSTEAFF

d_call: .
j_call: TRBJ1-1
clone_size: once
v_call: TRBV11-2
cdr3_nt: TGTGCCAGCAGAACCCAAAGGGGTGGGAACACTGAAGCTTTCTTT
cdr3_aa: CASRTQRGGNTEAFF

d_call: TRBD1
j_call: TRBJ1-1
clone_size: .
v_call: TRBV19
cdr3_nt: TGTGCCAGTAGTATCTGGGACAGGGGGCCCACTGAAGCTTTCTTT
cdr3_aa: CASSIWDRGPTEAFF

d_call: .
j_call: TRBJ2-7
clone_size: .
v_call: TRBV9
cdr3_nt: TGTGCCAGCAGCCCCGGCGGGGTTTCCTACGAGCAGTACTTC
cdr3_aa: CASSPGGVSYEQYF

d_call: .
j_call: TRBJ2-5
clone_size: .
v_call: TRBV27
cdr3_nt: TGTGCCAGCAGGGGCCTACAAGAGACCCAGTACTTC
cdr3_aa: CASRGLQETQYF

d_call: TRBD2
j_call: TRBJ2-6
clone_size: .
v_call: TRBV11-2
cdr3_nt: TGTGCCAGCAGCTTATTGGGAGGGAGGTCGGCTGGGGCCAACGTCCTGACTTTC
cdr3_aa: CASSLLGGRSAGANVLTF

d_call: TRBD1
j_call: TRBJ2-6
clone_size: .
v_call: TRBV27
cdr3_nt: TGTGCCAGCAGTGCCGGGACAGCTGGGGCCAACGTCCTGACTTTC
cdr3_aa: CASSAGTAGANVLTF

d_call: TRBD1
j_call: TRBJ1-2
clone_size: .
v_call: TRBV7-2
cdr3_nt: TGTGCCAGCAGTCTACCAATCGACAGGGGATATGGCTACACCTTC
cdr3_aa: CASSLPIDRGYGYTF

d_call: TRBD1
j_call: TRBJ2-6
clone_size: .
v_call: TRBV30
cdr3_nt: TGTGCCTGGAGCCACAGGGGATTGAGGTCTGGGGCCAACGTCCTGACTTTC
cdr3_aa: CAWSHRGLRSGANVLTF

d_call: .
j_call: TRBJ1-1
clone_size: .
v_call: TRBV9
cdr3_nt: TGTGCCAGCAGCGTAGAACCAGAGAACACTGAAGCTTTCTTT
cdr3_aa: CASSVEPENTEAFF

d_call: TRBD1
j_call: TRBJ1-1
clone_size: .
v_call: TRBV18
cdr3_nt: TGTGCCAGCTCACCACGGACAGGGGAGAACACTGAAGCTTTCTTT
cdr3_aa: CASSPRTGENTEAFF

d_call: TRBD1
j_call: TRBJ1-5
clone_size: .
v_call: TRBV5-5
cdr3_nt: TGTGCCAGCAGCACACAGGGGTCCCAGGCTTTAAGCAATCAGCCCCAGCATTTT
cdr3_aa: CASSTQGSQALSNQPQHF

d_call: .
j_call: TRBJ1-1
clone_size: .
v_call: TRBV13
cdr3_nt: TGTGCCAGCAGCCACCAGATGAACACTGAAGCTTTCTTT
cdr3_aa: CASSHQMNTEAFF

d_call: TRBD1
j_call: TRBJ1-1
clone_size: .
v_call: TRBV28
cdr3_nt: TGTGCCAGCAGTCTCCCCGGGACAGGGTATAAAAACACTGAAGCTTTCTTT
cdr3_aa: CASSLPGTGYKNTEAFF

d_call: TRBD1
j_call: TRBJ2-7
clone_size: .
v_call: TRBV4-1
cdr3_nt: TGCGCCAGCAGCCAGGGTGACAGGGACTCCTACGAGCAGTACTTC
cdr3_aa: CASSQGDRDSYEQYF

d_call: TRBD1
j_call: TRBJ1-5
clone_size: .
v_call: TRBV12-3/TRBV12-4
cdr3_nt: TGTGCCAGCAGTGGACAGGGGGTCCAGCATTTT
cdr3_aa: CASSGQGVQHF

d_call: .
j_call: TRBJ2-2
clone_size: .
v_call: TRBV12-3/TRBV12-4
cdr3_nt: TGTGCCGGAAAAGGTGCGGGCGGGGAGCTGTTTTTT
cdr3_aa: CAGKGAGGELFF